These 18 T cell receptor beta chains originate from one sample sequenced in a study of tumor-infiltrating lymphocytes in primary liver carcinoma listed by TCRdb under 2017. Total RNA and DNA were co-extracted without cell sorting from around 20-30 mg of bulk tissue using the AllPrep DNA/RNA mini kit. Sequencing relied on an Illumina HiSeq 2500. Using a constant-region primer and ProtoScript II reverse transcriptase, TCRbeta-specific cDNA was reverse-transcribed from 500 to 650 ng total RNA. Three nested multiplex PCR rounds, following a slightly modified ARM-PCR procedure, were used to build the TCRbeta libraries. Each of the first two PCR rounds ran for approximately 9 cycles using multiplex TRBV1-TRBV30 forward primers together with a Cbeta reverse primer. The public reads were quality trimmed at Q25 with fastp and then assembled into clones with MiXCR by TCRdb, keeping productive beta chains. Each CDR3 protein gets just one entry, which takes the most common genes and DNA from the rows behind it. In all, the sample holds 150,000 to 200,000 distinct CDR3 sequences, and around 81% of those were seen once. The top ten constitute around 18% of the sample.

The sequenced material came from tumor tissue from primary liver carcinoma. These receptors all stem from a man in his forties with primary liver carcinoma and hepatitis B virus infection.

To note about this clonotype: A read error may produce the germline difference seen at one junction end. The chain has TRBV6-2 or TRBV6-3 and TRBJ2-2, with D perhaps TRBD1 or TRBD2 (5 bases each). CDR3 length: 17 residues. CDR1 is MNHEY and CDR2 is SVGEGT in the germline V gene. CDR3 protein: CTSSYTLEGTYTGELFF. In DNA, the CDR3 is TGTACCAGCAGTTACACCCTAGAGGGGACCTACACCGGGGAGCTGTTTTTT.

CDR3 DNA sequence: TGCAGCGCCACGACATCTGGGACAGGCAATCCCTACGAGCAGTACTTC. Encoded protein: CSATTSGTGNPYEQYF. This chain uses TRBV29-1 with TRBJ2-7; 8 nucleotides line up with TRBD1. CDR3 length equals 16 residues. V trimming: 7 bases; J trimming: 2 bases; junction bases outside the gene matches: 16. Germline values: CDR1 SQVTM, CDR2 ANQGSEA.

With respect to this clonotype: A junction end diverges from the germline sequence, so it may reflect a read error. The V and J genes are TRBV7-9 and TRBJ2-5; perhaps TRBD1 as D (6 bases). The V gene's germline CDR1 is SEHNR and CDR2 FQNEAQ (reference sequence). This CDR3 is 15 amino acids long. The CDR3 reads CASSFWRGGEETQYF. DNA for the CDR3: TGTGCCAGCAGCTTCTGGAGAGGGGGAGAAGAGACCCAGTATTTC.

Concerning this clonotype: A much larger clone is a single base away; this may be a read error. The rearrangement joins TRBV7-9 to TRBJ2-7; D not certain. The germline gives CDR1 SEHNR, CDR2 FQNEAQ (reference sequence). The length of the CDR3 is 12 residues. CDR3 amino acids: CTSSLADYEQYF. For the CDR3, the DNA is TGTACCAGCAGCCTCGCTGACTACGAGCAGTACTTC.

A note on this clonotype: A read error is possible here, since a much larger clone lies one base away. This chain links TRBV4-3 with TRBJ2-1; 7 nucleotides match TRBD2. There are 14 residues in the CDR3. V dropped 4 bases and J dropped 8; count of bases not matched to a gene: 8. Germline V gene sequence: CDR1 LGHNA, CDR2 YSLEER. Here the CDR3 DNA reads TGCGCCAGCAGCCGAGGGACTATCGGGGATGAGCAGTTCTTC. It translates to CASSRGTIGDEQFF.

As regards this clonotype: This likely comes from a read error, as the CDR3 has no conserved phenylalanine or tryptophan at its end. The chain couples TRBV5-1 to TRBJ2-2, with 11 bases aligning to TRBD2. The CDR3 sequence is 16 residues long. Germline V gene data show CDR1 as SGHRS and CDR2 as YFSETQ. The ends lost 4 bases at V and 5 bases at J; junction bases unmatched: 7. This CDR3 is CASSILAGVDTGELFS. The CDR3 coding sequence is TGCGCCAGCAGCATACTAGCGGGAGTAGATACCGGGGAGCTGTTTTCT.

A single count supports this clonotype. The chain employs TRBV5-4 and TRBJ2-3, with 8 bases that match TRBD2. CDR1 and CDR2 (germline): SGHNT, YYREEE (reference sequence). The CDR3 is 15 residues long. Trimming cost V 5 bases and J 5 bases; bases outside gene matches: 10. CDR3 amino acids: CASRLIHREGDTQYF. Here the CDR3 DNA reads TGTGCCAGCAGACTTATCCATCGGGAGGGAGATACGCAGTATTTT.

Concerning this clonotype: A read error is possible here, since a much larger clone lies one base away. The chain uses TRBV28 and TRBJ1-2; no clear D. The CDR3 covers 13 residues. Germline-derived CDR1 and CDR2 are MDHEN and SYDVKM. The DNA for the CDR3 is TGTGCCAGCAGTTTGATGGGAAACTATGGCTACCCCTTC. Its protein is CASSLMGNYGYPF.

Remarks on this clonotype: With a much larger clone just one base away, this may be a read error. The chain couples TRBV5-4 to TRBJ2-5; the match to TRBD1 covers 11 bases. Germline lookup yields CDR1 SGHNT and CDR2 YYREEE (reference sequence). The CDR3 loop spans 17 amino acids. The CDR3 DNA follows: TGTGCCAGCAGCAACCTAGGACAGGGGGCGGCTCAAGATACCCAGTACTTC. Translation: CASSNLGQGAAQDTQYF.

This clonotype was seen ten or more times. The chain has TRBV5-5 and TRBJ2-1, with D possibly TRBD2 on 5 matching bases. The germline V and J ends were trimmed by 4 bases and 1 base, with 12 bases remaining between them. This CDR3 is 15 amino acids long. The V gene's germline CDR1 is SGHKS and CDR2 YYEKEE (reference sequence). The CDR3 spells CASSRSGPSYNEQFF. The DNA of the CDR3 is TGTGCCAGCAGCCGAAGCGGTCCTTCCTACAATGAGCAGTTCTTC.

As concerns this clonotype: Because the CDR3's place on the DNA is in doubt, the DNA is left out and the CDR3 is given as listed by TCRdb. The genes are TRBV11-2 and TRBJ1-6; TRBD1, the table's D call, was not compared with the DNA. Counting both end residues, the CDR3 totals 16 amino acids. The germline V gene encodes CDR1 SGHAT and CDR2 FQNNGV. The CDR3 spells CASSFAAGTANSPLNF.

With regard to this clonotype: Since no conserved phenylalanine or tryptophan closes the CDR3, a read error is the likely cause. The DNA is left out, because the CDR3 cannot be placed on it with certainty; the CDR3 is given as TCRdb lists it. V is TRBV6-1 and J is TRBJ2-6; the table's D call, TRBD2, was not checked against the DNA. The CDR3 is 15 amino acids long, termini counted. CDR1 is MNHNS, CDR2 SASEGT, per germline. This CDR3 is CASSFGTSGIDVLTI.

On this clonotype itself: A much larger clone lies one base from this, so it may be a read error. Since the CDR3 does not end with the conserved phenylalanine or tryptophan, this likely comes from a read error. The rearrangement joins TRBV18 to TRBJ1-6, with 8 bases that match TRBD1. There are 14 residues in the CDR3. From germline, CDR1 is KGHSH and CDR2 LQKENI. V lost 5 bases to trimming and J lost 9 bases; unmatched junction nucleotides: 6. CDR3 sequence (DNA): TGTGCCAGCTCATCCGGGACAGGAGCTTCACCCCTCCACTCT. Protein: CASSSGTGASPLHS.

The chain combines TRBV19 with TRBJ2-3; 7 bases match TRBD2. The junction had 5 bases not matched to a gene; V was cut back by 7 bases and J by 1 base. From germline, CDR1 is LNHDA and CDR2 SQIVND (reference sequence). The CDR3 spans 14 residues. The CDR3 DNA reads as TGTGCCAGTAAAACAACTAGCGGCACAGATACGCAGTATTTT. Protein product: CASKTTSGTDTQYF.

Details on this clonotype: Because the CDR3 is missing its conserved closing phenylalanine or tryptophan, this is likely a read error. The chain carries TRBV12-3 or TRBV12-4 and TRBJ1-2; D is unclear. The ends were cut back, 6 bases at V and 0 bases at J, with 11 bases in the middle. CDR3 length: 14 amino acids. CDR3 in amino acids: CASSPSATNYGYTL. The CDR3 coding sequence is TGTGCCAGCAGCCCCTCGGCGACTAACTATGGCTACACCTTG.

This chain links TRBV29-1 with TRBJ2-7; D might be TRBD1 (6 bases). This CDR3 has 13 amino acids. The V end was cut by 4 bases, the J end by 5 bases, with 15 bases between. Per germline, CDR1 SQVTM and CDR2 ANQGSEA. In DNA form, the CDR3 reads TGCAGCGTTGTCACTACAGGGCTCCACGAGCAGTACTTC. Protein: CSVVTTGLHEQYF.

A remark on this clonotype: Relative to the germline gene, one junction end is altered; a read error may explain this. The chain uses TRBV10-2 and TRBJ2-1, with D perhaps matching TRBD1 (5 bases). The germline V gene encodes CDR1 WSHSY and CDR2 SAAADI. The CDR3 is 12 residues long. The CDR3 region is CPSSRANNEQFF. CDR3 sequence (DNA): TGCCCCAGTAGCAGGGCAAACAATGAGCAGTTCTTC.

Note on this clonotype: Compared with germline, one end of the junction differs, possibly owing to a read error. V usage is TRBV2 and J usage is TRBJ1-5; maybe TRBD1 (5 bases). The CDR3 extends over 14 amino acids. Looked up from germline, CDR1 is SNHLY and CDR2 is FYNNEI. Here the CDR3 reads CASNGASGDQRQHF. The CDR3 DNA follows: TGTGCCAGCAATGGGGCGTCAGGAGATCAGCGCCAGCATTTT.